Here is one T cell receptor (beta chain) with its context. The data were obtained in a study of identical twins. MiXCR, run by TCRdb on the 5' RACE reads, gives a single entry per CDR3 protein. The data show a few hundred thousand distinct CDR3 sequences, 10% seen once. The CDR3 length is 13 residues. With 3 bases removed from V and 5 bases from J, the gap between germline ends came to 9 bases. Germline-derived CDR1 and CDR2 are KGHSH and LQKENI. The sample consisted of memory T cells sorted from blood. The chain uses TRBV18 and TRBJ2-3, with a tentative D call TRBD1 (6 bases). This clonotype was obtained from a man aged 50 to 60 in good health. CDR3 bases: TGTGCCAGCTCACCGGGCAGGGGAGATACGCAGTATTTT. Translated: CASSPGRGDTQYF.